This T cell receptor beta chain was recorded in a study of beta chain features in type 1 diabetes. Study overall: No age, gender or cell yield differences were seen between patients and healthy donors.

A note on this clone: Antigen: not known.

The study reverse transcribed the entire isolated RNA, so it sequenced expressed TCRB transcripts. For naive, central memory and regulatory T cell samples, reads averaged around 3.8 million. Measured with immunoSEQ multiplex PCR; TCRdb has only the in-frame clones, and not every one. This sample carries more than 130,000 clones, 6.9% of them seen once, and the ten largest clones take around 1.5%. Points from the study as a whole: In comparison with healthy donors, patients had naive, central memory and Treg TCRB repertoires that appeared more similar.

The V gene lost 1 base and the J gene lost 9 bases, with 13 bases spanning the gap. Germline V gene data show CDR1 as SGHTA and CDR2 as FQGTGA. The CDR3 is 14 amino acids. This chain connects TRBV7-3 to TRBJ2-1; D is possibly TRBD2 (5 bases). The clonotype originates from a woman under 40 in good health. Sequenced material: central memory CD4+ T cells from blood. CDR3 DNA sequence: TGTGCCAGCAGCTTAAGTCCTAGCCGGGGTGAGCAGTTCTTC. It codes for CASSLSPSRGEQFF.